Each of the 18 T cell receptor beta chains below was sequenced from the same sample in a study of vaccination and CD4 T cells after COVID-19. These receptors' targets are unknown. Described time point: late sampling 161 to 241 days after vaccination in three convalescent patients. Treatment in this sample: approximately 10-day PBMC culture with coronavirus spike peptide pools or control peptides (ViraFEST assay). Sequencing of cultured CD4+ T cell DNA used the Oncomine TCR Beta short-read assay. TCRdb processed the PCR reads anew with MiXCR; each CDR3 protein has one entry. The sample holds tens of thousands of distinct CDR3 sequences, approximately 28% seen once. The source material was CD4+ T cells from blood, cultured in vitro, sampled about 7 months after SARS-CoV-2 vaccination. These receptor sequences come from a human donor who had recovered from COVID-19.

J is TRBJ2-1 and V is TRBV5-4; D may be TRBD1 or TRBD2 (6 bases each). Trimming took off 4 bases at V and 2 bases at J, with 16 bases between the two ends. CDR3 length: 16 residues. Germline-derived CDR1 and CDR2 are SGHNT and YYREEE (reference sequence). The CDR3: CASSPLTGATYNEQFF. For the CDR3, the DNA is TGTGCCAGCAGCCCCTTGACGGGGGCCACCTACAATGAGCAGTTCTTC.

This clonotype was found a few times. The chain has TRBV20-1 and TRBJ2-1, with 10 bases that match TRBD2. Looked up from germline, CDR1 is DFQATT and CDR2 is SNEGSKA (reference sequence). The CDR3 runs to 18 residues. V dropped 4 bases and J dropped 4; count of bases not matched to a gene: 16. The CDR3 loop reads CSAISATSEGLAYNEQFF. Here the CDR3 DNA reads TGCAGTGCTATTAGTGCGACCTCCGAGGGACTAGCGTACAATGAGCAGTTCTTC.

This clonotype has just a few counts. The chain is built from TRBV7-8 and TRBJ1-5; D call uncertain. The V gene's germline CDR1 is SGHVS and CDR2 FQNEAQ. The ends were cut back, 3 bases at V and 6 bases at J, with 9 bases in the middle. The CDR3 totals 13 residues. CDR3 region: CASSFGQLQPQHF. The CDR3 DNA sequence: TGTGCCAGCAGCTTCGGGCAGCTTCAGCCCCAGCATTTT.

V is TRBV20-1 and J is TRBJ2-1; 10 bases agree with TRBD2. Trimming at V came to 3 bases and at J to 6 bases, leaving 11 bases not matched to a gene. Germline V lookup: CDR1 DFQATT, CDR2 SNEGSKA (reference sequence). This CDR3 is 16 amino acids long. Written as DNA, the CDR3 is TGCAGTGCTAGGTTATCTAGCGGGAGTTGGGGCAATGAGCAGTTCTTC. Encoded protein: CSARLSSGSWGNEQFF.

The V gene is TRBV27, the J gene TRBJ2-5, with D perhaps matching TRBD2 (6 bases). Trimming stripped 6 bases from V and 4 bases from J, with 24 bases between. The germline V gene has CDR1 MNHEY and CDR2 SMNVEV (reference sequence). This CDR3 is built from 17 residues. The CDR3 DNA reads TGTGCCAGCAGGGCCGGGAGAAAGGCTTCGCGCCGAGAGACCCAGTACTTC. Translation: CASRAGRKASRRETQYF.

The CDR3: CASNWDRGNQPQHF. The CDR3 DNA reads TGTGCCAGCAATTGGGACAGGGGAAATCAGCCCCAGCATTTT. V is TRBV6-1 and J is TRBJ1-5, with TRBD1 matching 10 bases. CDR3 length equals 14 residues. The V gene end was trimmed by 7 bases and the J gene end by 4 bases; junction bases not matched to a gene: 4. Germline V gene lookup returns CDR1 MNHNS and CDR2 SASEGT.

This chain links TRBV27 with TRBJ2-1, with TRBD1 as a possible D gene (5 bases). Germline loops: CDR1 MNHEY, CDR2 SMNVEV (reference sequence). V shed 3 bases and J shed 2 bases, with 14 bases lying between them. This CDR3 has 16 residues. CDR3 nucleotides: TGTGCCAGCAGTTTGCCTGGGGCCGATACCTACAATGAGCAGTTCTTC. Protein: CASSLPGADTYNEQFF.

In this sample, this clonotype turned up a few times. The rearrangement uses TRBV7-8 and TRBJ1-5, with no clear D. Germline V gives CDR1 SGHVS, CDR2 FQNEAQ. This CDR3 contains 14 residues. Trimming left V 5 bases short and J 3 bases short, with 11 bases between. The CDR3 DNA follows: TGTGCCAGCAGCCTCCGGGCCTCCAATCAGCCCCAGCATTTT. Protein: CASSLRASNQPQHF.

Of note for this clonotype: The junction differs from germline at one of its ends, possibly a read error. The rearrangement links TRBV14 to TRBJ2-7; no definite D call. The CDR3 is made up of 13 amino acids. CDR1 is SGHDN and CDR2 is FVKESK in the germline V gene. Here the CDR3 reads CASSQGLGYEQYF. CDR3 DNA sequence: TGCGCCAGCAGCCAAGGTCTAGGGTACGAGCAGTACTTC.

This clonotype rates as medium-sized. The rearrangement links TRBV20-1 to TRBJ2-5, with 7 bases aligning to TRBD2. J lost 4 bases, V lost 6 bases, and 11 bases had no gene match. The V gene's germline CDR1 is DFQATT and CDR2 SNEGSKA (reference sequence). The CDR3 extends over 14 amino acids. The CDR3 sequence: CSAPQRDKGETQYF. The CDR3 DNA reads as TGCAGTGCCCCCCAGCGGGATAAAGGAGAGACCCAGTACTTC.

This clonotype showed up just a few times. The chain links TRBV2 to TRBJ2-5; 8 positions agree with TRBD2. Germline V gives CDR1 SNHLY, CDR2 FYNNEI. Trimming removed 10 bases from V and 5 bases from J; junction bases left unmatched: 6. CDR3 length equals 12 residues. CDR3 in DNA: TGTGCCACGGGACTAGTGGAGGAGACCCAGTACTTC. It codes for CATGLVEETQYF.

The rearrangement joins TRBV19 to TRBJ1-1, with 8 bases matching TRBD1. The CDR3 has 15 residues. Losses at the gene ends were 7 bases for V and 1 base for J; bases not matched to a gene: 8. Per germline, CDR1 LNHDA and CDR2 SQIVND (reference sequence). CDR3 region: CASTMGQASNTEAFF. The CDR3, as DNA: TGTGCCAGTACAATGGGACAGGCCTCGAACACTGAAGCTTTCTTT.

This clonotype was observed a few times. The rearrangement links TRBV20-1 to TRBJ1-5; 7 bases fit TRBD1. V lost 0 bases, J lost 4 bases, and 6 bases stayed unmatched. The length of the CDR3 is 15 residues. CDR1 is DFQATT, CDR2 SNEGSKA, per germline (reference sequence). CDR3 coding DNA: TGCAGTGCTAGAGATAGGGAGACAGGGAATCAGCCCCAGCATTTT. Its translation is CSARDRETGNQPQHF.

The rearrangement uses TRBV28 and TRBJ2-1; D might be TRBD1 (6 bases). The CDR3 is 15 residues long. The V gene's germline CDR1 is MDHEN and CDR2 SYDVKM. V gave up 2 bases and J gave up 4 bases, with 12 bases separating them. The CDR3 DNA reads TGTGCCAGCAGTTTAATTGAAGGGGGATACAATGAGCAGTTCTTC. Its protein product is CASSLIEGGYNEQFF.

The chain employs TRBV6-5 and TRBJ2-7; the match to TRBD2 covers 13 bases. The trim removed 3 bases at V and 2 bases at J, leaving 13 bases unmatched. This CDR3 has 19 residues. Per the germline V gene, CDR1 is MNHEY and CDR2 is SVGAGI. This CDR3 reads CASSYGYTSGRDLPYEQYF. The CDR3 DNA follows: TGTGCCAGCAGTTATGGCTATACTAGCGGGAGGGACCTCCCCTACGAGCAGTACTTC.

In its sample, this clonotype was seen a few times. The gene calls are TRBV10-3 and TRBJ1-2; D gene unclear. Trimming took 4 bases from V and 3 from J, leaving 15 bases between them. CDR1 and CDR2 (germline): ENHRY, SYGVKD. This CDR3 spans 15 amino acids. The CDR3 region has the DNA TGTGCCATCAGTGGTACGGGTAACAAGGACTATGGCTACACCTTC. As protein: CAISGTGNKDYGYTF.

Turning to this clonotype: A clone one base away is much larger, so this may be a read error. This rearrangement joins TRBV20-1 to TRBJ2-5, with 12 positions matching TRBD2. The V gene's germline CDR1 is DFQATT and CDR2 SNEGSKA (reference sequence). The CDR3 is 15 residues long. V lost 6 bases, J lost 4 bases, and 9 bases stayed unmatched. Here the CDR3 DNA reads TGCAGTGCCAGCTCGACTAGCGGGAGCTCAGAGACCCAGTACTTC. Protein product: CSASSTSGSSETQYF.

The table lists this clonotype with a few counts. The V call is TRBV24-1, the J call TRBJ2-1, with 7 bases identical to TRBD2. The ends lost 3 bases at V and 9 bases at J; junction bases unmatched: 10. Germline CDR1 KGHDR, CDR2 SFDVKD. The CDR3 spans 15 residues. The CDR3 bases are TGTGCCACCAGTGATCGGGCTAGCGGAGTTGGTGAGCAGTTCTTC. Its translation is CATSDRASGVGEQFF.